A selection of T cell receptor beta chains follows, all from one sample in a study of OX40 agonist ivuxolimab in advanced cancers. Here immunoSEQ multiplex PCR was the method, and the copy in TCRdb shows in-frame clones only, minus some. The sample has 25,000 to 35,000 clones, roughly 80% seen once. The material was CD4+ or CD8+ T cells sorted from blood, obtained in a trial of the OX40 agonist ivuxolimab. The receptors were gathered from an adult with an advanced solid tumor such as melanoma, head and neck, liver or kidney cancer. Both conserved end residues are part of each CDR3. A D gene is named only where the DNA matches it firmly. Clone size is shown for a subset of rows, as once, few, many or a class of expanded clone.

>NA|NA|TRBJ1-5|TRBV18
CASSPQSSNQPQHF
TGTGCCAGCTCACCACAGAGTAGCAATCAGCCCCAGCATTTT
>NA|NA|TRBJ2-3|TRBV28
CASSFSEEIVTQYF
TGTGCCAGCAGTTTTAGCGAGGAGATAGTTACGCAGTATTTT
>NA|NA|TRBJ2-3|TRBV7-8
CASSLDRTDTQYF
TGTGCCAGCAGCTTAGACCGCACAGATACGCAGTATTTT
>NA|NA|TRBJ2-2|TRBV4-2
CASSGDLKGYTGELFF
TGTGCCAGCAGCGGGGACCTGAAGGGGTACACCGGGGAGCTGTTTTTT
>NA|NA|TRBJ2-5|TRBV29-1
CSVEQTGLIQYF
TGCAGCGTTGAGCAGACAGGACTGATCCAGTACTTC
>NA|NA|TRBJ2-5|TRBV21-1
CASSKVGTLETQYF
TGTGCCAGCAGCAAAGTGGGGACTCTAGAGACCCAGTACTTC
>NA|TRBD1|TRBJ1-1|TRBV28
CASRSGTGVPEAFF
TGTGCCAGCAGGTCCGGGACAGGGGTCCCTGAAGCTTTCTTT
>NA|NA|TRBJ1-5|TRBV5-1
CASSSWGGNQPQHF
TGCGCCAGCAGTTCGTGGGGCGGCAATCAGCCCCAGCATTTT
>NA|NA|TRBJ2-7|TRBV28
CASSELSWGSYEQYF
TGTGCCAGCAGCGAGCTTAGCTGGGGCTCCTACGAGCAGTACTTC
>NA|TRBD1|TRBJ1-2|TRBV15
CATSRGTGDPFYGYTF
TGTGCCACCAGCCGCGGGACAGGGGACCCCTTCTATGGCTACACCTTC
>NA|NA|TRBJ2-2|TRBV10-1
CASDVGGSSIGELFF
TGCGCCAGCGACGTAGGGGGGAGTAGTATCGGGGAGCTGTTTTTT
>NA|NA|TRBJ1-4|TRBV11-2
CASSSGSWTDNEKLFF
TGTGCCAGCAGCTCGGGGTCCTGGACAGACAATGAAAAACTGTTTTTT
>NA|TRBD1|TRBJ2-2|TRBV7-8
CASSLLVTGVNTGELFF
TGTGCCAGCAGCTTACTTGTGACAGGGGTGAACACCGGGGAGCTGTTTTTT
>NA|NA|TRBJ2-1|TRBV2
CASATGYNEQFF
TGTGCCAGCGCGACAGGCTACAATGAGCAGTTCTTC
>NA|NA|TRBJ1-2|TRBV5-5
CASSPRQAYGYTF
TGTGCCAGCAGTCCTCGACAGGCTTATGGCTACACCTTC
>NA|NA|TRBJ2-1|TRBV5-3
CARSLGRDNEQFF
TGTGCCAGAAGCTTGGGCAGGGATAATGAGCAGTTCTTC
>many|NA|TRBJ2-1|TRBV5-6
CASSLLGAGEQFF
TGTGCCAGCAGCTTGTTAGGAGCTGGTGAGCAGTTCTTC
>NA|NA|TRBJ2-1|TRBV6-5
CASSYGQYNEQFF
TGTGCCAGCAGTTACGGACAGTACAATGAGCAGTTCTTC
>NA|TRBD2|TRBJ2-1|TRBV7-3
CASSIAGESYNEQFF
TGTGCCAGCAGTATAGCGGGTGAGTCCTACAATGAGCAGTTCTTC
>NA|TRBD1|TRBJ2-7|TRBV28
CASSFFPDRGRNEQYF
TGTGCCAGCAGTTTTTTTCCGGACAGGGGGAGGAACGAGCAGTACTTC
>NA|TRBD2|TRBJ2-1|TRBV6-1
CASSETAGDDNEQFF
TGTGCCAGCAGTGAGACGGCGGGAGATGACAATGAGCAGTTCTTC
>NA|TRBD1|TRBJ2-3|TRBV7-9
CASSLAGTGTDTQYF
TGTGCCAGCAGCTTAGCTGGGACAGGCACAGATACGCAGTATTTT
>NA|TRBD1|TRBJ1-6|TRBV5-1
CASSSTGGLRDSPLHF
TGCGCCAGCAGTTCGACAGGGGGATTGCGGGATTCACCCCTCCACTTT
>NA|NA|TRBJ1-1|TRBV4-1
CASSQVPVGDTEAFF
TGCGCCAGCAGCCAAGTGCCTGTGGGGGACACTGAAGCTTTCTTT
>NA|NA|TRBJ1-3|TRBV27
CASSLSGWHGNTIYF
TGTGCCAGCAGTTTATCGGGCTGGCATGGGAACACCATATATTTT
>NA|TRBD2|TRBJ2-3|TRBV5-1
CASSLGTSGTTDTQYF
TGCGCCAGCAGCTTAGGGACTAGCGGTACCACAGATACGCAGTATTTT
>once|NA|TRBJ1-2|TRBV27
CASSLSPGYGYTF
TGTGCCAGCAGTTTATCGCCGGGCTATGGCTACACCTTC
>NA|NA|TRBJ2-1|TRBV4-3
CASSQWDSGYNEQFF
TGCGCCAGCAGCCAATGGGACTCGGGGTACAATGAGCAGTTCTTC
>NA|NA|TRBJ2-5|TRBV11-2
CASSLGYRVEQETQYF
TGTGCCAGCAGCTTAGGGTATAGGGTGGAACAAGAGACCCAGTACTTC
>NA|NA|TRBJ1-2|TRBV13
CASSLGLTSDGYTF
TGTGCCAGCAGCTTAGGCCTAACAAGCGATGGCTACACCTTC
>NA|TRBD1|TRBJ2-2|TRBV9
CASSARTGDYTGELFF
TGTGCCAGCAGCGCTCGGACAGGGGACTACACCGGGGAGCTGTTTTTT
>NA|NA|TRBJ1-1|TRBV30
CAYTPTGSTEAFF
TGTGCCTACACCCCCACCGGGAGCACTGAAGCTTTCTTT
>NA|NA|TRBJ2-7|TRBV19
CASSSGSQGYEQYF
TGTGCCAGTAGTTCCGGCTCTCAGGGCTACGAGCAGTACTTC
>NA|NA|TRBJ2-7|TRBV2
CASSRILGRGEQYF
TGTGCCAGCAGTCGCATCCTAGGCCGTGGGGAGCAGTACTTC
>NA|TRBD2|TRBJ2-1|TRBV2
CASLFTGGNEQFF
TGTGCCAGCCTCTTCACGGGGGGCAATGAGCAGTTCTTC
>NA|NA|TRBJ1-4|TRBV4-3
CASSQDRILAGEKLFF
TGCGCCAGCAGCCAAGATAGGATCCTAGCAGGTGAAAAACTGTTTTTT
>few|NA|TRBJ2-1|TRBV27
CASSLVGDVGEQFF
TGTGCCAGCAGTTTAGTAGGTGATGTAGGTGAGCAGTTCTTC
>NA|TRBD2|TRBJ2-1|TRBV4-1
CASSQVTSGYIAVSYNEQFF
TGCGCCAGCAGCCAAGTCACTAGCGGATACATAGCCGTGTCCTACAATGAGCAGTTCTTC
>once|NA|TRBJ2-1|TRBV27
CASSPGPWEFF
TGTGCCAGCAGCCCGGGTCCCTGGGAGTTCTTC
>NA|NA|TRBJ1-1|TRBV16
CASSRNRASNTEAFF
TGTGCCAGCAGCCGTAACCGGGCCTCGAACACTGAAGCTTTCTTT
>NA|NA|TRBJ2-1|TRBV28
CASSLSLSSSYNEQFF
TGTGCCAGCAGTTTAAGTCTTTCCAGCTCCTACAATGAGCAGTTCTTC
>NA|TRBD1|TRBJ2-1|TRBV27
CASRGQGSYNEQFF
TGTGCCAGCAGGGGACAGGGTTCCTACAATGAGCAGTTCTTC
>once|TRBD1|TRBJ1-1|TRBV4-3
CASSHGTGRTEAFF
TGCGCCAGCAGCCACGGGACAGGGCGAACTGAAGCTTTCTTT
>NA|TRBD1|TRBJ2-7|TRBV5-1
CASSLYRGHSEQYF
TGCGCCAGCAGCTTGTACAGGGGGCATTCCGAGCAGTACTTC
>NA|NA|TRBJ2-2|TRBV4-1
CASSRMNTGELFF
TGCGCCAGCAGTCGAATGAACACCGGGGAGCTGTTTTTT
>NA|NA|TRBJ1-1|TRBV6-1
CASSAQENTEAFF
TGTGCCAGCAGCGCACAGGAGAACACTGAAGCTTTCTTT
>NA|NA|TRBJ2-7|TRBV4-2
CASSQEWTANYEQYF
TGTGCCAGCAGCCAAGAATGGACAGCTAACTACGAGCAGTACTTC
>NA|NA|TRBJ2-7|TRBV10-1
CASSESTSGPPYEQYF
TGCGCCAGCAGTGAGTCGACCTCGGGGCCCCCCTACGAGCAGTACTTC
>NA|NA|TRBJ2-5|TRBV6-5
CASSARGGPQETQYF
TGTGCCAGCAGTGCCAGGGGAGGGCCCCAGGAGACCCAGTACTTC
>NA|TRBD1|TRBJ2-7|TRBV28
CASSLWGTGEHEQYF
TGTGCCAGCAGTTTATGGGGGACAGGGGAGCACGAGCAGTACTTC
>NA|TRBD2|TRBJ2-2|TRBV7-3
CASSPAGGPGTGELFF
TGTGCCAGCAGCCCTGCGGGAGGGCCGGGCACCGGGGAGCTGTTTTTT
>NA|NA|TRBJ1-2|TRBV27
CASSLITRSGLYGYTF
TGTGCCAGCAGTTTAATAACACGGTCGGGATTATATGGCTACACCTTC
>NA|NA|TRBJ2-2|TRBV6-1
CASSSQTGNTGELFF
TGTGCCAGCAGTTCTCAGACAGGGAACACCGGGGAGCTGTTTTTT
>NA|NA|TRBJ1-3|TRBV5-1
CASSFGGRGNTIYF
TGCGCCAGCAGCTTTGGGGGGCGCGGAAACACCATATATTTT
>NA|NA|TRBJ1-5|TRBV6-6
CASSYSAAGANQPQHF
TGTGCCAGCAGTTATTCCGCCGCGGGGGCAAATCAGCCCCAGCATTTT
>NA|TRBD1|TRBJ1-2|TRBV11-2
CASSFTGTELYGYTF
TGTGCCAGCAGCTTCACCGGGACAGAACTCTATGGCTACACCTTC
>once|NA|TRBJ1-2|TRBV19
CASSNTARPLSYGYTF
TGTGCCAGTAGTAACACAGCCCGCCCTCTGAGCTATGGCTACACCTTC